This T cell receptor (beta chain) was sequenced for a study of blood T cell repertoires in COVID-19 (dated by TCRdb to between 2020 and 2021). For the study in its entirety: The collaborator samples originated in the United States, Italy and Spain and spanned the acute and convalescent phases of COVID-19. The samples were drawn from the first 160 participants of the ongoing ImmuneRACE study and from 1,200 or so subjects provided by 6 global collaborators. The material from the prospective study consisted of cDNA or gDNA derived from T cells, B-cell-depleted T cells, or PBMCs. The repertoires were released in a freely available public database meant as a resource for research on the immune response to SARS-CoV-2. Where available, HLA class I and class II types were obtained from metadata supplied by the sample provider rather than from assay-based typing. Nearly every sample came with metadata listing a de-identified subject ID, COVID-19 status, age in years and sex. Subjects who had been exposed to COVID-19, were actively infected with it, or had recovered from it provided the deeply sampled blood TCRbeta repertoires that made up the dataset.

Note on this clone: Its antigen has not been determined. Base qualities are not provided; no much larger clone lies one nucleotide away.

Whole blood was collected in K2EDTA tubes by collaborating institutions according to the institutions' own protocols. For TCRbeta analysis, collaborators shipped samples as frozen whole blood, isolated PBMCs, or DNA extracted from either of those sample types. CDR1 and CDR2 were assigned from the germline V gene as KGHSH and LQKENI. Trimming at the junction amounts to 0 bases on V and 2 bases on J, and the germline ends lie 7 bases apart. Its CDR3 holds 15 amino acids, cysteine through phenylalanine. This entry keeps only the CDR3 DNA: 45 bases, framed from base 1. Study-wide conclusions, independent of this receptor: The amount of clinical and demographic metadata varied by source and participant and was provided uncurated.

TCRbeta CDR3 regions were amplified from genomic DNA by means of the immunoSEQ Assay, a bias-controlled multiplex PCR. On the authors' methods: Within the assay, amplification of reference gene primers was used to estimate how many nucleated cells each sample contained. Sequence reads were collapsed and filtered to measure the absolute abundance of every unique TCRbeta CDR3 rearrangement. Productive Simpson clonality was computed per sample as the square root of Simpson's diversity index over productive rearrangements. Sourced from immuneACCESS, this table was stored by TCRdb with only in-frame sequences that have V and J called. A share of the clones is absent; for the studies checked, an unresolved V gene accounts for under half, and the remainder has no known explanation. V, J and clone size reflect that table, while D and trimming were determined from the DNA. The sample table lists under 130,000 clones, 81% of them with a count of one. 30% to 45% of the sample goes to the ten largest clones.

The clonotype was recovered from an elderly man with acute or convalescent COVID-19. The chain couples TRBV18 to TRBJ1-4, with no confidently assigned D gene. The sequencing input was peripheral blood. The sequenced DNA is TGTGCCAGCTCACCACCCGGAGGGACTAATGAAAAACTGTTTTTT. This translates into CASSPPGGTNEKLFF.